This T cell receptor beta chain came from a study of T cells in Graves' hyperthyroidism and ophthalmopathy. Overall study results and limits: Within blood appeared most thyroid clonotypes that had expanded above 0.001.

Diagnoses rested on clinical symptoms, serum thyroxine and TRAb, thyroid ultrasound and orbital computed tomography. Amplified TCR beta CDR3 regions derived from RNA transcripts. The HTBI set primed first-round TCR CDR3 RT-PCR. MiXCR, run by TCRdb on the multiplex PCR reads, gives a single entry per CDR3 protein. The table shows approximately 700,000 distinct CDR3 sequences, with about 15% occurring only once. This clonotype appeared a few times. Antigen specificity is unknown. Germline V gives CDR1 SGHRS, CDR2 YFSETQ. V was pared by 0 bases and J by 9 bases, with 11 bases between. There are 13 residues in the CDR3.

This receptor was taken from a man aged 18 to 29 with Graves' hyperthyroidism. V usage is TRBV5-1 and J usage is TRBJ2-3; D is perhaps TRBD2 (5 bases). The sample taken for sequencing was blood. The CDR3 DNA is TGCGCCAGCAGCTTGGCCCCGGAGGCGACGCAGTATTTT. Its translation: CASSLAPEATQYF.